The TCR beta chain described here comes from a study of untreated major depressive disorder. Study outcomes and limitations: CD4+ T cells from depressed patients used TRBV05-01 (Vbeta 5.1) more often than controls. Only three preselected Vbeta families were compared in sequencing.

Data came from immunoSEQ multiplex PCR; TCRdb stores just in-frame clones and leaves some out. The sample records about 27,000 clones, approximately 91% being singletons. The CDR3 runs 14 residues. Germline V lookup: CDR1 SQVTM, CDR2 ANQGSEA. The junction had 5 bases not matched to a gene; V was cut back by 5 bases and J by 5 bases. Worth noting for this clone: Its antigen is unidentified.

The receptor was derived from a woman in her twenties or thirties with major depressive disorder. The sequenced sample was CD4+ T cells from PBMCs. The chain recombines TRBV29-1 with TRBJ2-1; 11 bases agree with TRBD2. The CDR3 DNA reads TGCAGCGTTAGACTAGCGGGGAGAGACAATGAGCAGTTCTTC. This translates into CSVRLAGRDNEQFF.